This T cell receptor (beta chain) was sequenced during a study of T cell repertoires in cytomegalovirus infection. In this sample, this clonotype turned up a few times. Its antigen is currently unknown. Overall study findings and caveats: Summed frequency of shared TCR beta families picked out CMV carriers who also had the relevant HLA. In two of eight donors, the top clonotype was HLA-C-restricted CMV-specific.

The germline gives CDR1 SEHNR, CDR2 FQNEAQ (reference sequence). The CDR3 contains 13 residues. Trimming removed 5 bases from V and 6 bases from J, with 13 bases in between. TCRdb analysed the reads with MiXCR anew, one entry per CDR3 protein. The data hold hundreds of thousands of distinct CDR3 sequences, with approximately 31% observed a single time. The specimen comprised cultured CD8+ T cells from PBMCs, sampled from culture after CMV antigen stimulation. This TCR was recovered from a human donor in good health (CMV status not recorded). Some clones in this sample may be carry-over from other donors' samples. The V gene is TRBV7-9, the J gene TRBJ1-1, with a weak D call TRBD1 (6 bases). DNA of the CDR3: TGTGCCAGCAGCGTTACAGGGCTCGCTGAAGCTTTCTTT. This translates into CASSVTGLAEAFF.